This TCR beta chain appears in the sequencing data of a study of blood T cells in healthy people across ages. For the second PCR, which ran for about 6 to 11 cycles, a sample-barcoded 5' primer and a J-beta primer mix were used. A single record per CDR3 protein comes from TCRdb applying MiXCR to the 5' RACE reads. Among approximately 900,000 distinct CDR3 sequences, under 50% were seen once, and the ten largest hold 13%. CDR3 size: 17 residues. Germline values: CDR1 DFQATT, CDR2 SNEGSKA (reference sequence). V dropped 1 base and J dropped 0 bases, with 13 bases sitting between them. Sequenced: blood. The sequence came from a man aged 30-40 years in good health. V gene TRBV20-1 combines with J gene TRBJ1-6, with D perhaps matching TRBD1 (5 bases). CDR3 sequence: CSARAAGQSSYNSPLHF. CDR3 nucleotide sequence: TGCAGTGCTAGAGCAGCCGGACAAAGCTCCTATAATTCACCCCTCCACTTT.